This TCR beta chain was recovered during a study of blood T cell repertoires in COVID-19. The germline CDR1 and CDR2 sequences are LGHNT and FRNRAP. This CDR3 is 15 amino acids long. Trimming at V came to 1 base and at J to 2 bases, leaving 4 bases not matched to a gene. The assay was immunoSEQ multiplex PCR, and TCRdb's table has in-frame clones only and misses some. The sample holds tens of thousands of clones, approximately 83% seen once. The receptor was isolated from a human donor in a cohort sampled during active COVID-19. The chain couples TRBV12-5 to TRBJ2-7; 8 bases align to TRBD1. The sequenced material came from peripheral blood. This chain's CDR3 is CASGLATGAPYEQYF. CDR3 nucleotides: TGTGCTAGTGGTTTGGCGACAGGGGCCCCCTACGAGCAGTACTTC.